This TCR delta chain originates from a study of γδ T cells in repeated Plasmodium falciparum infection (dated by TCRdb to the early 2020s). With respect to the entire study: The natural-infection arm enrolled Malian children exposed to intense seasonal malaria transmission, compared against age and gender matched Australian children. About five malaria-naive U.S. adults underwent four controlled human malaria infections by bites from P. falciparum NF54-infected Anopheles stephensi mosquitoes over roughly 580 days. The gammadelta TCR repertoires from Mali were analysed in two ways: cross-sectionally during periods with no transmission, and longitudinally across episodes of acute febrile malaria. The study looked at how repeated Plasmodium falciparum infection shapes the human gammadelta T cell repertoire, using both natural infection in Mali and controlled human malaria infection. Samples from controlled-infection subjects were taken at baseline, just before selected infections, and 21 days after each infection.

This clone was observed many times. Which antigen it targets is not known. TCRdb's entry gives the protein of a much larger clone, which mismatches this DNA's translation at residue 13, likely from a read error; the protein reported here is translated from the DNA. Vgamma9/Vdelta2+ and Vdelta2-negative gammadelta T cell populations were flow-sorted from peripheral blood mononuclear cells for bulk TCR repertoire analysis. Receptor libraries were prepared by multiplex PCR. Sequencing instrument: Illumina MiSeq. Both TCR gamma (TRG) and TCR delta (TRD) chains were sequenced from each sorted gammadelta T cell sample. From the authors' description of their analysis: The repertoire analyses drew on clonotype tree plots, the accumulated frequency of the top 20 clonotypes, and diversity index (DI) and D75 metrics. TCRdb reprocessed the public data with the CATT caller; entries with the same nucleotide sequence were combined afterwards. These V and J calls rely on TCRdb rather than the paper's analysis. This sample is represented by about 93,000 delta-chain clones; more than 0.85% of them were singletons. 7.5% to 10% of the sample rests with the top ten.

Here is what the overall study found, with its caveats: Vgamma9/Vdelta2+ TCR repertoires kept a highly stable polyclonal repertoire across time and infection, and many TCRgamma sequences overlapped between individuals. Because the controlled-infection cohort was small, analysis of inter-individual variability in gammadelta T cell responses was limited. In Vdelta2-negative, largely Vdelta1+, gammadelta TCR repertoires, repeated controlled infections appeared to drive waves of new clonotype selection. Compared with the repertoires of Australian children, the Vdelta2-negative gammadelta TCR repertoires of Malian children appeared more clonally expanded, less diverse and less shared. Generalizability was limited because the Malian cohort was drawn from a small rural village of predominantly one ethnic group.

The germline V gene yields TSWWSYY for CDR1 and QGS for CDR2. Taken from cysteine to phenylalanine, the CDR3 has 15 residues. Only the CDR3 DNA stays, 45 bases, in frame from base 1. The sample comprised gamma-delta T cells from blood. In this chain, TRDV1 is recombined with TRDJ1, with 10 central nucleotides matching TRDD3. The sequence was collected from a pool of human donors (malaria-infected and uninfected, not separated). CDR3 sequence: CALGGGYACTDKPIF. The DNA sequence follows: TGTGCTCTTGGAGGGGGATACGCTTGTACCGATAAACCCATCTTC.